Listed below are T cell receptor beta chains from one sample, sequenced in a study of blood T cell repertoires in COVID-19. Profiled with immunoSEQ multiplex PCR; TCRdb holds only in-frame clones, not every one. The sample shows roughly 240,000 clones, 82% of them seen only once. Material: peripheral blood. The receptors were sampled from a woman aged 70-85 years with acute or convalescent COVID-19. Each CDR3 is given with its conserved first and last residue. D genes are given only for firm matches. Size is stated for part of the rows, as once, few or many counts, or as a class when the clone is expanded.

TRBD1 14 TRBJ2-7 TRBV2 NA CASTLQGSSYEQYF TGTGCCAGCACGCTACAGGGGTCCTCCTACGAGCAGTACTTC
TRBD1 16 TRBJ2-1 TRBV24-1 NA CATSITGTGHKDEQFF TGTGCCACCAGTATAACCGGGACAGGGCATAAGGATGAGCAGTTCTTC
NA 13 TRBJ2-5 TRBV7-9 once CASSINSGGSQYF TGTGCCAGCAGCATAAATTCGGGTGGGAGCCAGTACTTC
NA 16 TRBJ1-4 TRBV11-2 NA CASSLGSPWAFEKLFF TGTGCCAGCAGCTTAGGCTCCCCCTGGGCTTTTGAAAAACTGTTTTTT
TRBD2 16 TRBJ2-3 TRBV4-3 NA CASSRGLARGADTQYF TGCGCCAGCAGCCGAGGACTAGCGAGAGGGGCAGATACGCAGTATTTT
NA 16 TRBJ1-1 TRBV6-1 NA CASSEAPQKYNTEAFF TGTGCCAGCAGTGAAGCGCCACAGAAGTATAACACTGAAGCTTTCTTT
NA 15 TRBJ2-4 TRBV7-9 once CASSLGGRAKNIQYF TGTGCCAGCAGCTTAGGGGGGCGCGCCAAAAACATTCAGTACTTC
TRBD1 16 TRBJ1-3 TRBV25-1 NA CASSGDRYHSGNTIYF TGTGCCAGCAGTGGGGACAGATATCATTCTGGAAACACCATATATTTT
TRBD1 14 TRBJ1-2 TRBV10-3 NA CAISGQGADYGYTF TGTGCCATCAGTGGACAGGGGGCGGACTATGGCTACACCTTC
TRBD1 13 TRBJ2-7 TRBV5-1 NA CASERQGSYEQYF TGCGCCAGCGAGCGACAGGGTTCCTACGAGCAGTACTTC
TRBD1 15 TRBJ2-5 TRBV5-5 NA CASSFVGQGGETQYF TGTGCCAGCAGCTTTGTGGGACAGGGAGGGGAGACCCAGTACTTC
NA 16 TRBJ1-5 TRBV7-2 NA CASSPRQALSNQPQHF TGTGCCAGCAGCCCCCGACAGGCACTGAGCAATCAGCCCCAGCATTTT
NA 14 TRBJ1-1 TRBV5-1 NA CASSLGLVNTEAFF TGCGCCAGCAGCTTAGGACTGGTGAACACTGAAGCTTTCTTT
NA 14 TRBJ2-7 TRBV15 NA CATSRRDIDYEQYF TGTGCCACCAGCCGACGGGACATCGACTACGAGCAGTACTTC
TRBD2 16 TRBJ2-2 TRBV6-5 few CASSSPAGPNTGELFF TGTGCCAGCAGTTCCCCAGCGGGGCCGAACACCGGGGAGCTGTTTTTT
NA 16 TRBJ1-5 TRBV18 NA CASSPGSSNSNQPQHF TGTGCCAGCTCACCGGGGAGTTCCAATAGCAATCAGCCCCAGCATTTT
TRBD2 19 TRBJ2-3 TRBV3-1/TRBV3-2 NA CASSQGGGPGLAFLDTQYF TGTGCCAGCAGCCAAGGGGGGGGCCCGGGACTAGCGTTTCTGGATACGCAGTATTTT
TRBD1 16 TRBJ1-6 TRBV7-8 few CASSLGTGGWDSPLHF TGTGCCAGCAGCTTAGGGACAGGGGGCTGGGATTCACCCCTCCACTTT
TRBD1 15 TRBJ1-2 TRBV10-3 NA CAISNTGTGEYGYTF TGTGCCATCAGTAATACCGGGACAGGGGAATATGGCTACACCTTC
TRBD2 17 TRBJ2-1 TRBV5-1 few CASSLAVASGGAYEQFF TGCGCCAGCAGCTTGGCCGTGGCTAGCGGGGGGGCCTATGAGCAGTTCTTC
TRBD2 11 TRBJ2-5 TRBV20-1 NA CSASSGGAQYF TGCAGTGCTAGCAGCGGGGGGGCCCAGTACTTC
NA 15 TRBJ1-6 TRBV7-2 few CASSQVGFSDSPLHF TGTGCCAGCAGCCAAGTTGGTTTTTCAGATTCACCCCTCCACTTT
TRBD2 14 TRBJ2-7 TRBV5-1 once CASSLGRETYEQYF TGCGCCAGCAGCTTGGGGCGGGAGACCTACGAGCAGTACTTC
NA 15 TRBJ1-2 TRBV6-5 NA CASSNGRSSNYGYTF TGTGCCAGCAGCAACGGGAGAAGTTCCAACTATGGCTACACCTTC
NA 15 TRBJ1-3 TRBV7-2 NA CASSLDAGSGNTIYF TGTGCCAGCAGCTTAGACGCAGGGTCTGGAAACACCATATATTTT
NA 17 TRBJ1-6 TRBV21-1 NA CASSTRDRAPYNSPLHF TGTGCCAGCAGCACACGGGACAGGGCGCCGTATAATTCACCCCTCCACTTT
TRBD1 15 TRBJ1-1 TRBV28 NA CASQPNRGWSTEAFF TGTGCCAGCCAACCGAACAGGGGGTGGAGCACTGAAGCTTTCTTT
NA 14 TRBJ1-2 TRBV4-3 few CASSQEAQRGGYTF TGCGCCAGCAGCCAAGAGGCTCAAAGGGGGGGCTACACCTTC
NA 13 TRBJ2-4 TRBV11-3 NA CASSLDQKNIQYF TGTGCCAGCAGCTTAGATCAAAAAAACATTCAGTACTTC
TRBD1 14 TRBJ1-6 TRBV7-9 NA CASSRGQMGSPLHF TGTGCCAGCAGCCGGGGACAGATGGGTTCACCCCTCCACTTT
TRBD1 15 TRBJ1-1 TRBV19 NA CASSTYPTGMAEAFF TGTGCCAGTAGTACCTACCCGACAGGGATGGCTGAAGCTTTCTTT
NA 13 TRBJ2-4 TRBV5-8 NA CASSLGTKNIQYF TGTGCCAGCAGCTTGGGTACCAAAAACATTCAGTACTTC
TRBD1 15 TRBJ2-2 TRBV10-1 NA CASSEMGQGTGELFF TGCGCCAGCAGTGAGATGGGACAGGGGACCGGGGAGCTGTTTTTT
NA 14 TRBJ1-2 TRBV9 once CASSVDLGGYGYTF TGTGCCAGCAGCGTAGATTTGGGAGGCTATGGCTACACCTTC
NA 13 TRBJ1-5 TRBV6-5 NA CASTDSLNQPQHF TGTGCCAGCACCGACAGTCTAAATCAGCCCCAGCATTTT
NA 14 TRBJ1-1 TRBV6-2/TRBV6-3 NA CASSYSTRITEAFF TGTGCCAGCAGTTACTCGACACGAATCACTGAAGCTTTCTTT
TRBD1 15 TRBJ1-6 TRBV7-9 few CASSTATGYGSPLHF TGTGCCAGCAGCACAGCGACAGGGTATGGCTCACCCCTCCACTTT
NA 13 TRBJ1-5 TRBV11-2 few CASSFAGDQPQHF TGTGCCAGCAGCTTCGCCGGGGATCAGCCCCAGCATTTT
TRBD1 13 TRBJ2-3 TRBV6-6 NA CASSYNQGATQYF TGTGCCAGCAGTTACAACCAGGGGGCTACGCAGTATTTT
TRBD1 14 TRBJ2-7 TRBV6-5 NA CASNLLTGNYEQYF TGTGCCAGCAACCTATTGACAGGGAACTACGAGCAGTACTTC
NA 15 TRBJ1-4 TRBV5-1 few CASSSDRDMGEKLFF TGCGCCAGCAGCTCGGACCGGGACATGGGAGAAAAACTGTTTTTT
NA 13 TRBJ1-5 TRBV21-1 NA CASSTKTGQPQHF TGTGCCAGCAGCACAAAAACAGGTCAGCCCCAGCATTTT
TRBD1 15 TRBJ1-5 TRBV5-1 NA CASSLTGDGNQPQHF TGCGCCAGCAGCTTAACAGGGGATGGCAATCAGCCCCAGCATTTT
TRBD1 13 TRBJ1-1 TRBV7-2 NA CASSEQGSTEAFF TGTGCCAGCAGCGAACAGGGGAGCACTGAAGCTTTCTTT
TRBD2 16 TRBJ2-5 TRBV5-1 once CASSWGSGGRGETQYF TGCGCCAGCAGCTGGGGTAGCGGGGGAAGAGGGGAGACCCAGTACTTC
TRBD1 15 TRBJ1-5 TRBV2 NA CASSEGQGGNQPQHF TGTGCCAGCAGTGAAGGACAGGGTGGCAATCAGCCCCAGCATTTT
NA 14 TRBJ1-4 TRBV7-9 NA CASSLEGWSEKLFF TGTGCCAGCAGCTTAGAGGGGTGGAGTGAAAAACTGTTTTTT
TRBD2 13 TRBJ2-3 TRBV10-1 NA CATRGAGADTQYF TGCGCCACCCGAGGCGCGGGGGCAGATACGCAGTATTTT